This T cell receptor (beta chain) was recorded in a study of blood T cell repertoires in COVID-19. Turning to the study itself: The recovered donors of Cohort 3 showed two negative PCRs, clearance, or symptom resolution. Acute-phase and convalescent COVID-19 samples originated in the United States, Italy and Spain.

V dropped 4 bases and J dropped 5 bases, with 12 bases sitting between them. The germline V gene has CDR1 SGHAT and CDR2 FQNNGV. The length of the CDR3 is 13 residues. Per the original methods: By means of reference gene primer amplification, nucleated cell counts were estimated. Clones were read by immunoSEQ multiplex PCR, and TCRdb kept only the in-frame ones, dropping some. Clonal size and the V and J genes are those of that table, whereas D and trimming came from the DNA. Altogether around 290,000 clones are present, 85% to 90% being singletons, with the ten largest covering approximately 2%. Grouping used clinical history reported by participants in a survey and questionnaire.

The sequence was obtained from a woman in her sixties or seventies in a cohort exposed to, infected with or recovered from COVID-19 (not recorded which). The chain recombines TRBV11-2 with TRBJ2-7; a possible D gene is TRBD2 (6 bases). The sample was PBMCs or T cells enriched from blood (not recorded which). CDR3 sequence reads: CASSSERVDEQYF. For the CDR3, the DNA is TGTGCCAGCAGCTCGGAGCGGGTCGACGAGCAGTACTTC.